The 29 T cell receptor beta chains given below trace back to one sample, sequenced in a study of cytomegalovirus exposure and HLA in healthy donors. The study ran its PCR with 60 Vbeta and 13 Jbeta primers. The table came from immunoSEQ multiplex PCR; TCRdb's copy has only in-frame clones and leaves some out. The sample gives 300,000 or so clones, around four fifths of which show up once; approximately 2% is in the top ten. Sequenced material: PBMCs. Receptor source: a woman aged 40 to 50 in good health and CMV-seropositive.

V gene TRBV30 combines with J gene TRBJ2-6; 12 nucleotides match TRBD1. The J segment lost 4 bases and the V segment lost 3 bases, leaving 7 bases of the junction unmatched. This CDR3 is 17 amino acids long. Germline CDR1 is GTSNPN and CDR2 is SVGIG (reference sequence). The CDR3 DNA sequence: TGTGCCTGGAGGACGCCGGGACAGGGGGCCGGGGCCAACGTCCTGACTTTC. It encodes CAWRTPGQGAGANVLTF.

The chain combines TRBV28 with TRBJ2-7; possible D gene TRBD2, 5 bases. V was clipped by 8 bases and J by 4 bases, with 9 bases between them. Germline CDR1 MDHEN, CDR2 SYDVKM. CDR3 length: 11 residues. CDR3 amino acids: CASGEGYEQYF. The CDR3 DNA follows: TGTGCCAGCGGCGAGGGTTACGAGCAGTACTTC.

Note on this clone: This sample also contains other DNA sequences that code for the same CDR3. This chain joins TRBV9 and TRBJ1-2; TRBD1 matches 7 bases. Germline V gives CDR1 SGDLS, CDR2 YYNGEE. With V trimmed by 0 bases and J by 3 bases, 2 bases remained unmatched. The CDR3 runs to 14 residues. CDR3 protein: CASSVGGGDYGYTF. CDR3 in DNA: TGTGCCAGCAGCGTAGGAGGGGGCGACTATGGCTACACCTTC.

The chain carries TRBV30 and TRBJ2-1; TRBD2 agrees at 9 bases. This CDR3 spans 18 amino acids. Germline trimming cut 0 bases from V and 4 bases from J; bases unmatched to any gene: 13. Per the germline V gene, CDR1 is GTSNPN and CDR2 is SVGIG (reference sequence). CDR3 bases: TGTGCCTGGAGTGTATGGCTAGCGGGACCACAGGTTTACAATGAGCAGTTCTTC. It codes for CAWSVWLAGPQVYNEQFF.

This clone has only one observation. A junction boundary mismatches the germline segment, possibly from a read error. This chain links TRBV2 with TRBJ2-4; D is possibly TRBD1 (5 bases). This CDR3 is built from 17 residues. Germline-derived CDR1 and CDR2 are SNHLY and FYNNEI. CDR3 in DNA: TGTGCCAGCAGTGAAGCGCTTCCAGGGATTGCCAAAAACAGTCAGTACTTC. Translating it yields CASSEALPGIAKNSQYF. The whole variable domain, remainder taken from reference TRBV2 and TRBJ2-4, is EPEVTQTPSHQVTQMGQEVILRCVPISNHLYFYWYRQILGQKVEFLVSFYNNEISEKSEIFDDQFSVERPDGSNFTLKIRSTKLEDSAMYFCASSEALPGIAKNSQYFGAGTRLSVL.

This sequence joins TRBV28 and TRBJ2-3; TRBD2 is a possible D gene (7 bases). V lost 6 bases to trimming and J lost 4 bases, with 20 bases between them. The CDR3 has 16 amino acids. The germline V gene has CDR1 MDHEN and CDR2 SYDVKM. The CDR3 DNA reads TGTGCCAGCAGCCTACGAGGGGGAGGGCCAGCAGATACGCAGTATTTT. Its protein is CASSLRGGGPADTQYF.

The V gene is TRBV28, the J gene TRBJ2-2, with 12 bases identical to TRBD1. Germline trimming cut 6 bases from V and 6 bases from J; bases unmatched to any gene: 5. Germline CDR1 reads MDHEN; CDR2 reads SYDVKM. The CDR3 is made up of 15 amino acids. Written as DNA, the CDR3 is TGTGCCAGCAGATTGGGACAGGGGGCCTCCGGGGAGCTGTTTTTT. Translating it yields CASRLGQGASGELFF.

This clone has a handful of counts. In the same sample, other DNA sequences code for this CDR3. CDR3 bases: TGTGCCAGCAGTGACCAAGCGGGAGTGGGCAATGAGCAGTTCTTC. The encoded protein is CASSDQAGVGNEQFF. J is TRBJ2-1 and V is TRBV6-4; 8 bases agree with TRBD2. The CDR3 is made up of 15 amino acids. Germline-derived CDR1 and CDR2 are MRHNA and SNTAGT. The trim removed 2 bases at V and 6 bases at J, leaving 6 bases unmatched.

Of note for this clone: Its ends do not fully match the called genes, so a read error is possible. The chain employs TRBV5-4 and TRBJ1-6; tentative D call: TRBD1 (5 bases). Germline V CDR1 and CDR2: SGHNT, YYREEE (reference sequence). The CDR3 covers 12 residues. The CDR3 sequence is CASGGDKSPLHF. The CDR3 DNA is TGTGCCAGCGGAGGGGATAAGTCACCCCTCCACTTT.

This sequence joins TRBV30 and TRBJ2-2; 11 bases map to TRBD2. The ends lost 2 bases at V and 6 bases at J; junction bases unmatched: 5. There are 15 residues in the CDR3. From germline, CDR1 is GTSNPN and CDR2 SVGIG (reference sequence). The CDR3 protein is CAWSPGTSGAGELFF. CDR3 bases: TGTGCCTGGAGTCCCGGGACTAGCGGCGCCGGGGAGCTGTTTTTT.

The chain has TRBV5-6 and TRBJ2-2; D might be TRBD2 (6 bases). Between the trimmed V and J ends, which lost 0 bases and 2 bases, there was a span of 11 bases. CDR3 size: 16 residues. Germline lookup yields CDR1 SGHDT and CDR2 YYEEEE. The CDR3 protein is CASSLAGSANTGELFF. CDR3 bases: TGTGCCAGCAGCTTGGCCGGGAGTGCTAACACCGGGGAGCTGTTTTTT.

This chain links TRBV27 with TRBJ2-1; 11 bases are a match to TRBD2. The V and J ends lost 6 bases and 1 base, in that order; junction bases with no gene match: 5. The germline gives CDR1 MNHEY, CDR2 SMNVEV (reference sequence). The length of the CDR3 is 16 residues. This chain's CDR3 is CASRSSGRSSYNEQFF. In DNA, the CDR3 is TGTGCCAGCAGATCTAGCGGGAGGAGTTCCTACAATGAGCAGTTCTTC.

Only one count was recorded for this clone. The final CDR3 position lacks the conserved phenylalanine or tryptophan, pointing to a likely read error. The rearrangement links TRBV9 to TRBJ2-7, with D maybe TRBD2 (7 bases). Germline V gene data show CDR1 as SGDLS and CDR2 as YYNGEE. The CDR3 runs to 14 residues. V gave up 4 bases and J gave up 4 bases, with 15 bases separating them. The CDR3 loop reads CASSSRGGGYEQYS. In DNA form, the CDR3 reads TGTGCCAGCAGCTCCCGCGGGGGCGGATACGAGCAGTACTCC.

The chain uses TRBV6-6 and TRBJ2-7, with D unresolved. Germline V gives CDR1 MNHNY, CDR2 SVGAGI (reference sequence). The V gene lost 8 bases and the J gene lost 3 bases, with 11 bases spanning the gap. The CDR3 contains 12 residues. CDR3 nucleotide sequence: TGTGCCAGCGGCCGGAACTACTACGAGCAGTACTTC. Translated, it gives CASGRNYYEQYF.

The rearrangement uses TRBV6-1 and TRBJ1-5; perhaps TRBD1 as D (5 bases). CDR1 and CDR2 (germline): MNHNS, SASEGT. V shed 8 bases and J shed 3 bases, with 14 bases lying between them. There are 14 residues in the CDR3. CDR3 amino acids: CASQGWGPNQPQHF. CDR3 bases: TGTGCCAGCCAAGGTTGGGGCCCCAATCAGCCCCAGCATTTT.

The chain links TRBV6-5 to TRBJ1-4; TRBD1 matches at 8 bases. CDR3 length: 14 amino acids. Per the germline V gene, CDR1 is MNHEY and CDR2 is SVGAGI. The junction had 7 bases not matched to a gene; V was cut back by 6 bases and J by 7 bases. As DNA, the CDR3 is TGTGCCAGCAGCCTACAGGGGGGGGGTGAAAAACTGTTTTTT. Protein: CASSLQGGGEKLFF.

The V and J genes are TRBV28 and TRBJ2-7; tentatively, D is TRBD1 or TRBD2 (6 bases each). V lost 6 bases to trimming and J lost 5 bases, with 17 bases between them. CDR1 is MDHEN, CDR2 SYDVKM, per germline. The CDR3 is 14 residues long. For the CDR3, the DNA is TGTGCCAGCAGCTTAGGGGGAGGTGATCACGAGCAGTACTTC. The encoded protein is CASSLGGGDHEQYF.

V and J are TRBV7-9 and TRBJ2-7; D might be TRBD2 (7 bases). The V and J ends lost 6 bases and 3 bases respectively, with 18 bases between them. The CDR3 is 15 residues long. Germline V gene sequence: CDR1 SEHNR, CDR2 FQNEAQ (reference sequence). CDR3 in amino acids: CASSTGWRENYEQYF. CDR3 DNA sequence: TGTGCCAGCAGTACAGGGTGGCGGGAGAACTACGAGCAGTACTTC.

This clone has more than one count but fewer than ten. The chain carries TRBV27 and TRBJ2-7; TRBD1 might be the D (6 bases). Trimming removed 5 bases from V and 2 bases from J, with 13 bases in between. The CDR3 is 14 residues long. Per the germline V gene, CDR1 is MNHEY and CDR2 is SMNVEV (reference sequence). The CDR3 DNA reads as TGTGCCAGCAGTCGACAGGCCTTACCCTACGAGCAGTACTTC. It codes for CASSRQALPYEQYF.

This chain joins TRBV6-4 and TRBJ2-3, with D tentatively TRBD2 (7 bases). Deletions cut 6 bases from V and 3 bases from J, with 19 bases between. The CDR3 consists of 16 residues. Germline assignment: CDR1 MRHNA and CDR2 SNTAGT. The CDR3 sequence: CASSRGSGGPTDTQYF. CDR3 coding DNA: TGTGCCAGCAGCCGAGGCTCGGGGGGCCCGACAGATACGCAGTATTTT.

This CDR3 reads CASSSTWTVINQPQHF. For the CDR3, the DNA is TGTGCCAGTAGCTCAACCTGGACAGTGATAAATCAGCCCCAGCATTTT. The rearrangement joins TRBV19 to TRBJ1-5, with D possibly matching TRBD1 (6 bases). The germline CDR1 and CDR2 sequences are LNHDA and SQIVND (reference sequence). Trimming left V 6 bases short and J 4 bases short, with 19 bases between. The length of the CDR3 is 16 residues. Supplemented by reference TRBV19 and TRBJ1-5, the full variable domain reads DGGITQSPKYLFRKEGQNVTLSCEQNLNHDAMYWYRQDPGQGLRLIYYSQIVNDFQKGDIAEGYSVSREKKESFPLTVTSAQKNPTAFYLCASSSTWTVINQPQHFGDGTRLSIL.

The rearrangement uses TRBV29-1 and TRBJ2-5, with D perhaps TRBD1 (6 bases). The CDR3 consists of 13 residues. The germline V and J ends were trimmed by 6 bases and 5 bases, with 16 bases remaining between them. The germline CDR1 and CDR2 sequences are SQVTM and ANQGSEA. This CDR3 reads CSVTTGLRETQYF. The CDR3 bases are TGCAGCGTGACGACAGGTCTCCGGGAGACCCAGTACTTC.

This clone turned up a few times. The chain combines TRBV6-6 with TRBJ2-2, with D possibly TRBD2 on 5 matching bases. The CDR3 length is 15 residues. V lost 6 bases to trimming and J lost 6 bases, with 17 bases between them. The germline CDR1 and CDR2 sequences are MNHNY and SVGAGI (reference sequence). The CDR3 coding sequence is TGTGCCAGCAGCCAGGACTCTCTCGTGGCCGGGGAGCTGTTTTTT. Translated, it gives CASSQDSLVAGELFF.

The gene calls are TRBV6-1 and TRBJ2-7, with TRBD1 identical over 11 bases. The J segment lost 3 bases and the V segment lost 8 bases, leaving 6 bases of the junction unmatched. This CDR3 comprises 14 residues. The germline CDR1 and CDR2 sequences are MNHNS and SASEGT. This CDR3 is CASRWTGGFYEQYF. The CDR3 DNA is TGTGCCAGCCGATGGACAGGGGGCTTCTACGAGCAGTACTTC.

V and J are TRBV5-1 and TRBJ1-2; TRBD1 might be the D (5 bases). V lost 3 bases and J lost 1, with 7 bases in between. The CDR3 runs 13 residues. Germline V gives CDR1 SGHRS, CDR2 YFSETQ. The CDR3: CASSYQGNYGYTF. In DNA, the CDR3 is TGCGCCAGCAGCTACCAGGGTAACTATGGCTACACCTTC.

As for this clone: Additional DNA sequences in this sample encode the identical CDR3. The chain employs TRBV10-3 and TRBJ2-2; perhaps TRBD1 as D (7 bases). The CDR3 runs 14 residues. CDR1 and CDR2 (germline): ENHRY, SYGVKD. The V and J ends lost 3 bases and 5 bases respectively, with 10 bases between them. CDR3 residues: CAISEQGTTGELFF. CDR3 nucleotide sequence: TGTGCCATCAGTGAACAGGGGACTACCGGGGAGCTGTTTTTT.

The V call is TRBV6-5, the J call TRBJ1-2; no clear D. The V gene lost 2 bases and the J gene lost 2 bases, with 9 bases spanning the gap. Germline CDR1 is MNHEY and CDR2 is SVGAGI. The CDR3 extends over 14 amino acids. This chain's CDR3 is CASSYRETNYGYTF. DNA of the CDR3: TGTGCCAGCAGTTACAGGGAGACAAACTATGGCTACACCTTC.

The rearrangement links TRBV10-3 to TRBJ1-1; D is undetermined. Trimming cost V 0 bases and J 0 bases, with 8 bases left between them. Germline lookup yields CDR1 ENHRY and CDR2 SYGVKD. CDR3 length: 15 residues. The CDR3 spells CAISESAGLNTEAFF. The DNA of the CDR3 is TGTGCCATCAGTGAGTCTGCGGGATTGAACACTGAAGCTTTCTTT.

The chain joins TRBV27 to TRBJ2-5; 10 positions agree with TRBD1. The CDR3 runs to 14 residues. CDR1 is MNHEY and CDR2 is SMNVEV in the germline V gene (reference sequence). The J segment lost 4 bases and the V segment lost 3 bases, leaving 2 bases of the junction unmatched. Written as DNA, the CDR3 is TGTGCCAGCAGTTTCGGGACAGGGGTAGAGACCCAGTACTTC. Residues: CASSFGTGVETQYF.